This is a list of T cell receptor beta chains from one sample in a study of technical replicates of blood from several donors. The data were produced by immunoSEQ multiplex PCR, yet TCRdb's version contains in-frame clones alone and is incomplete. The table has about 14,000 clones, roughly 80% seen once. Sequencing was carried out using PBMCs. Every receptor here comes from a human donor in good health. CDR3s include the opening cysteine and the closing phenylalanine or tryptophan. The order of the fields is J gene, V gene, clone size, D gene, CDR3 DNA, CDR3 protein. D genes are given only for firm matches. Clone size is not always given. Where it is, it says once, few, many or a class for expanded clones.

>TRBJ2-2|TRBV6-1|-|TRBD1
TGTGCCAGCAGACAGGGGGCGAACACCGGGGAGCTGTTTTTT
CASRQGANTGELFF
>TRBJ2-1|TRBV5-4|-|-
TGTGCCAGCAGCTTGGACCTAAACAATGAGCAGTTCTTC
CASSLDLNNEQFF
>TRBJ2-7|TRBV7-6|-|TRBD1
TGTGCCAGCAGCTTAGAAGGGACAGGGACCTACGAGCAGTACTTC
CASSLEGTGTYEQYF
>TRBJ2-1|TRBV18|-|-
TGTGCCAGCTCACCGGGGCACGGCGACTACAATGAGCAGTTCTTC
CASSPGHGDYNEQFF
>TRBJ2-3|TRBV2|-|TRBD2
TGTGCCAGCAGTGAATATGCTAGCGGGAGCACTACGCAGTATTTT
CASSEYASGSTTQYF
>TRBJ1-2|TRBV5-1|-|-
TGCGCCAGCAGCTTGTCTCCAGCTAACTATGGCTACACCTTC
CASSLSPANYGYTF
>TRBJ1-1|TRBV5-1|once|-
TGCGCCAGCAGAGCGGACGGAATGAACACTGAAGCTTTCTTT
CASRADGMNTEAFF
>TRBJ2-2|TRBV29-1|-|-
TGCAGCGTGAACCGAGCAACCGCCGGGGAGCTGTTTTTT
CSVNRATAGELFF
>TRBJ2-7|TRBV29-1|-|-
TGCAGCGCCGTCGGAGGCTACGAGCAGTACTTC
CSAVGGYEQYF
>TRBJ2-7|TRBV6-5|-|-
TGTGCCAGCAGTTATTCTATAACTCCCGGGGTCAACGAGCAGTACTTC
CASSYSITPGVNEQYF
>TRBJ1-1|TRBV19|-|-
TGTGCCAGTAGTGTCGGACAACCGGGCACTGAAGCTTTCTTT
CASSVGQPGTEAFF
>TRBJ2-7|TRBV15|medium-sized|-
TGTGCCACCAGCAGAGAAAGATACCCCTACGGGATGGGCTACGAGCAGTACTTC
CATSRERYPYGMGYEQYF
>TRBJ2-3|TRBV6-5|-|-
TGTGCCAGCAGCCTCCCAGGCACAGATACGCAGTATTTT
CASSLPGTDTQYF
>TRBJ2-1|TRBV2|-|TRBD1
TGTGCCAGCAGCTGGACAGGGGGTAACGACGGTGAGCAGTTCTTC
CASSWTGGNDGEQFF
>TRBJ2-5|TRBV4-2|-|-
TGTGCCAGCAGCCAAGATGGGCTAGCTTGGGAGACCCAGTACTTC
CASSQDGLAWETQYF
>TRBJ2-1|TRBV29-1|-|TRBD2
TGCAGCGTTGGATCCCGGACTAGCGGGACCAATGAGCAGTTCTTC
CSVGSRTSGTNEQFF
>TRBJ2-3|TRBV25-1|-|TRBD1
TGTGCCAGCAGTGCCGACAGGGTGGAAGGGGATACGCAGTATTTT
CASSADRVEGDTQYF
>TRBJ2-7|TRBV5-1|-|TRBD1
TGCGCCAGCAGCTTGGCCCCGGGACAGACGAACGAGCAGTACTTC
CASSLAPGQTNEQYF
>TRBJ2-1|TRBV15|-|TRBD2
TGTGCCACCAGCGAGGTAGCGGGGAGCTCCTACAATGAGCAGTTCTTC
CATSEVAGSSYNEQFF
>TRBJ1-1|TRBV18|-|-
TGTGCCAGCTCAAGCACCACGGGTGGCACTGAAGCTTTCTTT
CASSSTTGGTEAFF
>TRBJ2-3|TRBV27|-|TRBD2
TGTGCCAGCAGTACGCTAGCGGGCGGGCAGGCAAATACGCAGTATTTT
CASSTLAGGQANTQYF
>TRBJ2-1|TRBV9|-|TRBD1
TGTGCCAGCAGCGTAGGGACAGGGATGACAGAAAGCTACAATGAGCAGTTCTTC
CASSVGTGMTESYNEQFF
>TRBJ2-1|TRBV5-8|-|TRBD2
TGTGCCAGCAGCTTGATGGCGGGAGCGTACAATGAGCAGTTCTTC
CASSLMAGAYNEQFF
>TRBJ2-2|TRBV6-6|-|TRBD1
TGTGCCAGCAGCCGGGACAGGGCCGGGGAGCTGTTTTTT
CASSRDRAGELFF
>TRBJ2-7|TRBV5-4|-|-
TGTGCCAGCAGCTTGGATAGGGGCCTTAGCTCCTACGAGCAGTACTTC
CASSLDRGLSSYEQYF
>TRBJ2-7|TRBV6-1|-|TRBD1
TGTGCCAGCCTAGCTTGGGACAGGGGAGGCGAGCAGTACTTC
CASLAWDRGGEQYF
>TRBJ2-5|TRBV29-1|-|-
TGCAGCGCTACCGGGACTGCACAAGAGACCCAGTACTTC
CSATGTAQETQYF
>TRBJ2-7|TRBV7-6|-|TRBD2
TGTGCCAGCAGCCTAACCGGGACTAGAACCTACGAGCAGTACTTC
CASSLTGTRTYEQYF
>TRBJ1-2|TRBV21-1|-|-
TGTGCCGGACTGGACAGGGGACCTTACCCCAACTATGGCTACACCTTC
CAGLDRGPYPNYGYTF
>TRBJ2-5|TRBV6-7|-|TRBD1
TGTGCCAGCAGCCGGGACAGGTTGGGAGAGACCCAGTACTTC
CASSRDRLGETQYF
>TRBJ2-1|TRBV27|-|-
TGTGCCAGCAGTTTAGGGGACTATGAGCAGTTCTTC
CASSLGDYEQFF
>TRBJ2-3|TRBV28|-|TRBD2
TGTGCCAGCAGTTCTTATATCGGGGACGGGAGGGATACGCAGTATTTT
CASSSYIGDGRDTQYF
>TRBJ1-5|TRBV28|-|TRBD1
TGTGCCAGCAAATCGGGACAGGGGGCTTTAAGCAATCAGCCCCAGCATTTT
CASKSGQGALSNQPQHF
>TRBJ2-7|TRBV18|-|-
TGTGCCAGCTCCCAATCCCTGACAGACGAGCAGTACTTC
CASSQSLTDEQYF
>TRBJ2-7|TRBV6-5|-|-
TGTGCCAGCAGTTATCCCCCTAGCCAGCAGTACTTC
CASSYPPSQQYF
>TRBJ1-1|TRBV6-5|once|-
TGTGCCAGCAGTACAGGGTCTAACACTGAAGCTTTCTTT
CASSTGSNTEAFF
>TRBJ2-1|TRBV15|-|TRBD2
TGTGCCACCAGCAGAGCAAGGGCGGGAGGCGATGAGCAGTTCTTC
CATSRARAGGDEQFF
>TRBJ2-1|TRBV5-5|few|-
TGTGCCAGCAGCTTGGTTGGCTATGAGCAGTTCTTC
CASSLVGYEQFF
>TRBJ2-7|TRBV2|-|-
TGTGCCGGCAAAGGCAGGGAGGTTTCCTACGAGCAGTACTTC
CAGKGREVSYEQYF
>TRBJ2-1|TRBV5-1|-|TRBD2
TGCGCCAGCAGCGCCGGGACTAGCGGTAACAATGAGCAGTTCTTC
CASSAGTSGNNEQFF